Described below is a single T cell receptor beta chain sequence and its context. As yet, its antigen is unknown. The sample comes from a study of T cell responses to AZD1222 COVID-19 vaccine. Regarding the study as a whole: Dominant CD4 TCR responses targeted spike regions 160-218 and 743-854.

Here immunoSEQ multiplex PCR was the method, and the copy in TCRdb shows in-frame clones only, minus some. The sample carries about 130,000 clones, about 91% recorded once. The junction had 12 bases not matched to a gene; V was cut back by 5 bases and J by 6 bases. Germline V gene sequence: CDR1 WNHNN, CDR2 SYGVQD (reference sequence). The CDR3 is 15 amino acids. Sample: peripheral blood, taken on day 0 of AZD1222 vaccination. The chain couples TRBV10-1 to TRBJ1-1, with 7 bases identical to TRBD1. This clonotype originated in an adult in good health. The DNA for the CDR3 is TGCGCCAGCAGTCCTTCTTCATCAGGGGGTGCTGAAGCTTTCTTT. Protein sequence: CASSPSSSGGAEAFF.